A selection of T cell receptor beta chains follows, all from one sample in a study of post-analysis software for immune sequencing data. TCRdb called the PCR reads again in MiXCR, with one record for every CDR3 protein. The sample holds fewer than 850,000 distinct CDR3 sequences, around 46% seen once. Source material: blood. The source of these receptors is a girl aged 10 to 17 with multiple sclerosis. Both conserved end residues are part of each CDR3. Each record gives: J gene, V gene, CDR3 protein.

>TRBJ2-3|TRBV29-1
CSVSLAVTTDTQYF
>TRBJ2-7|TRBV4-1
CASSQLDATYEQYF
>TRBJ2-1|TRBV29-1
CSVKLETNEQFF
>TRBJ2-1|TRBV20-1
CSARGSLGSYNEQFF
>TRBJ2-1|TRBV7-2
CASSSQGVGIREQFF
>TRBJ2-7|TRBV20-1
CSARVLTSGSYEQYF
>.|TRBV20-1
CSAPTASFGTQYF
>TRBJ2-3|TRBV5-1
CASSSTRGTDTQYF
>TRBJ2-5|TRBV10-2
CASSERARETQYF
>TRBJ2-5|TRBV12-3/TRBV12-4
CASTRSGEQYF
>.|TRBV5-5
CASSLGPFANEQYF
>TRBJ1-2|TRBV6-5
CASSYEGRLDGYTF